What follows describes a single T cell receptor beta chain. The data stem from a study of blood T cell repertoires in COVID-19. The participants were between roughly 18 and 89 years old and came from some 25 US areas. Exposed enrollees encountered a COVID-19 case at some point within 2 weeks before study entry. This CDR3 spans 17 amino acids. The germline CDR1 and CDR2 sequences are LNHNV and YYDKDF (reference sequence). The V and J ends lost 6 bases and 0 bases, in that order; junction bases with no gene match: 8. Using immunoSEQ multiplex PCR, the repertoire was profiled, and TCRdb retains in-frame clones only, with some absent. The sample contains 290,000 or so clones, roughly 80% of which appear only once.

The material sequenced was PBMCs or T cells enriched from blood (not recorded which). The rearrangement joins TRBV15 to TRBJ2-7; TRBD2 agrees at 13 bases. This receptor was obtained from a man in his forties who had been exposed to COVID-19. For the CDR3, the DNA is TGTGCCACCAGTGGGACTAGCGGGATCCCCACCTCCTACGAGCAGTACTTC. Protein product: CATSGTSGIPTSYEQYF.